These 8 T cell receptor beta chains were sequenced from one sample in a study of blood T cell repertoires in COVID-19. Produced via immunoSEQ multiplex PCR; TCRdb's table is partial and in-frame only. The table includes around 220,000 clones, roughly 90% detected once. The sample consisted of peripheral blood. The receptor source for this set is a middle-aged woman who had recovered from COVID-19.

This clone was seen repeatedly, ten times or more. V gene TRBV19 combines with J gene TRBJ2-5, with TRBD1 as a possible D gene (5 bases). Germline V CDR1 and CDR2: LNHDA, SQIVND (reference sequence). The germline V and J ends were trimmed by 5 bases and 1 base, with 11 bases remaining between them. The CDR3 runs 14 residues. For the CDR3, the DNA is TGTGCCAGTAGTTCAACAGGTGCCCAAGAGACCCAGTACTTC. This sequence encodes CASSSTGAQETQYF.

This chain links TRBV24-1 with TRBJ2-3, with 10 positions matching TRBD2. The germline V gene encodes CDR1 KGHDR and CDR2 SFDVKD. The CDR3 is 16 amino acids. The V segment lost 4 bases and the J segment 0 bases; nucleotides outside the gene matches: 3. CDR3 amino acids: CATSDYSGGSTDTQYF. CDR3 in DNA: TGTGCCACCAGTGACTATAGCGGGGGGAGCACAGATACGCAGTATTTT.

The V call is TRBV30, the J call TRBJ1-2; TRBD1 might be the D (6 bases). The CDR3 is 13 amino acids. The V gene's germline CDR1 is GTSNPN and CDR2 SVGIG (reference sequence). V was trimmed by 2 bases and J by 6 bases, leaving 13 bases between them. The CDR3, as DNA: TGTGCCTGGAGTCGGACAGCGGGAAATGGCTACACCTTC. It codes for CAWSRTAGNGYTF. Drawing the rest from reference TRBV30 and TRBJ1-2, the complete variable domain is SQTIHQWPATLVQPVGSPLSLECTVEGTSNPNLYWYRQAAGRGLQLLFYSVGIGQISSEVPQNLSASRPQDRQFILSSKKLLLSDSGFYLCAWSRTAGNGYTFGSGTRLTVV.

The CDR3 sequence: CASSLLPGTSYGYTF. The CDR3 DNA reads TGTGCCAGCAGCTTACTCCCCGGGACATCCTATGGCTACACCTTC. The rearrangement uses TRBV11-2 and TRBJ1-2; TRBD1 might be the D (6 bases). V was clipped by 2 bases and J by 4 bases, with 14 bases between them. The CDR3 has 15 residues. Germline V gene sequence: CDR1 SGHAT, CDR2 FQNNGV.

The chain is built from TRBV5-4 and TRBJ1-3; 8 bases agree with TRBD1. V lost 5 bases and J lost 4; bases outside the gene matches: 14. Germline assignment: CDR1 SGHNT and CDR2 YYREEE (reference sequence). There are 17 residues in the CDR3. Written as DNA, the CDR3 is TGTGCCAGCAGTTCGGGGCAGGGGGCGCGGTCGGGAAACACCATATATTTT. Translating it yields CASSSGQGARSGNTIYF.

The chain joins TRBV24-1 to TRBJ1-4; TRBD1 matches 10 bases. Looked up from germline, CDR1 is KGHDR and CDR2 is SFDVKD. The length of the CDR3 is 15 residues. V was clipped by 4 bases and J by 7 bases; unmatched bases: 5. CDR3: CATSDATGGFEKLFF. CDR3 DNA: TGTGCCACCAGTGACGCGACAGGGGGCTTTGAAAAACTGTTTTTT.

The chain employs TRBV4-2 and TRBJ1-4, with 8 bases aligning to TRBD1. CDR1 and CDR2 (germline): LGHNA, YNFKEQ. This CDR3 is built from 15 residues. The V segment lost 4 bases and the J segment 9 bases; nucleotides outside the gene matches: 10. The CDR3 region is CASSRFRQGAKKLFF. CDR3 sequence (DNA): TGTGCCAGCAGCCGATTCAGGCAGGGGGCCAAAAAACTGTTTTTT.

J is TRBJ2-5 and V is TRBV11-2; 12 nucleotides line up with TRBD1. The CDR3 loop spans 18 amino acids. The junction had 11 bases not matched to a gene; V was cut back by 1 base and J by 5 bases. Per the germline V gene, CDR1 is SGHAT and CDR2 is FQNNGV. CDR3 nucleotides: TGTGCCAGCAGCTTAGGAGGTAGCGGGACAGGGGGCTCGGAGACCCAGTACTTC. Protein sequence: CASSLGGSGTGGSETQYF.